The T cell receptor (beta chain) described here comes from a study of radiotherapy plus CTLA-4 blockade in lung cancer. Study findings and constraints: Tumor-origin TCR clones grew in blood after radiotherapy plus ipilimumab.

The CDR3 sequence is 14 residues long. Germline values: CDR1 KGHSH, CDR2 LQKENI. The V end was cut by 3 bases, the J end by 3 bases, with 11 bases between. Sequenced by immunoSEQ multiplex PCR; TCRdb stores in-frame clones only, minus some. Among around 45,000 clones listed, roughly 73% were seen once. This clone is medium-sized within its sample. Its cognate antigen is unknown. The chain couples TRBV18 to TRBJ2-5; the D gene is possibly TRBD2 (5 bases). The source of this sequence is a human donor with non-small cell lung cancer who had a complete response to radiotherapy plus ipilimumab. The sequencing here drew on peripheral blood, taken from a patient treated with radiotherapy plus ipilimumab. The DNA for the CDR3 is TGTGCCAGCTCACCCCCTGAGAGGGAAGAGACCCAGTACTTC. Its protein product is CASSPPEREETQYF.